The table lists the clone carrying this T cell receptor (beta chain) with many counts. Its target is unknown. CDR1 and CDR2 (germline): SGHDT, YYEEEE. With V trimmed by 4 bases and J by 3 bases, 2 bases remained unmatched. This CDR3 is built from 13 residues. The data derive from a study of early T cells in non-severe SARS-CoV-2 infection. Study details: Chains were unpaired, as sequencing was done on bulk RNA from unsorted whole blood.

Attachment of unique molecular identifiers was made to individual cDNA molecules. Using its own MiXCR run on the 5' RACE reads, TCRdb lists one record per CDR3 protein. The sample contains tens of thousands of distinct CDR3 sequences, over 9% of which appear only once. Notes on the study in general: There was a bias toward anti-spike CD8 responses in VDJdb matching, which missed private and CD4 specificities.

Sequenced: whole blood. The TCR was taken from an adult who was a healthcare worker with PCR-confirmed SARS-CoV-2 infection or an uninfected control (not recorded which). This chain links TRBV5-6 with TRBJ1-2; 8 bases map to TRBD1. In DNA form, the CDR3 reads TGTGCCAGCAGCCCGGGACAGGACTATGGCTACACCTTC. This encodes CASSPGQDYGYTF.